The rows below give T cell receptor beta chains drawn from one sample of a study of Ad26.COV2.S vaccination and SARS-CoV-2 variants. Produced via immunoSEQ multiplex PCR; TCRdb's table is partial and in-frame only. The data show approximately 350,000 clones, with around 86% seen just once and roughly 3.1% held by the top ten. Material: peripheral blood, obtained in a trial of Ad26.COV2.S vaccine versus placebo. These receptors originate from a person aged 18 to 65 who received the Ad26.COV2.S COVID-19 vaccine or a placebo. The CDR3 runs from the conserved cysteine through the conserved F or W. The D gene is left open where the match is weak. Only part of the rows carry a size: once, few, many, or a class if the clone is expanded.

D gene	J gene	clone size	V gene	CDR3 DNA	CDR3 protein
TRBD1	TRBJ1-2	few	TRBV5-3	TGTGCCAGAAGCTGCCCCCCGCGGGACAGAAGTTTCTATGGCTACACCTTC	CARSCPPRDRSFYGYTF
.	TRBJ1-5	.	TRBV5-5	TGTGCCAGCAGCTTGGCGGGGGTTAGCAATCAGCCCCAGCATTTT	CASSLAGVSNQPQHF
.	TRBJ2-5	.	TRBV7-8	TGTGCCAGCAGCTTAGAACAGCCCTGGACCCAGTACTTC	CASSLEQPWTQYF
.	TRBJ2-7	.	TRBV5-1	TGCGCCAGCAGCTTGGAACAGGGACCCTACGAGCAGTACTTC	CASSLEQGPYEQYF
.	TRBJ1-5	.	TRBV14	TGTGCCAGCAGCCAACTGGCGGGAAATCAGCCCCAGCATTTT	CASSQLAGNQPQHF
.	TRBJ1-1	.	TRBV7-3	TGTGCCAGCAGCTTAGTCCCAACAGAAAACACTGAAGCTTTCTTT	CASSLVPTENTEAFF
.	TRBJ1-1	few	TRBV7-3	TGTGCCAGCAGCTTAGGGCAGAACACTGAAGCTTTCTTT	CASSLGQNTEAFF
TRBD2	TRBJ2-3	.	TRBV19	TGTGCCAGTAGTATGGAGCGGGGGAACACAGATACGCAGTATTTT	CASSMERGNTDTQYF
TRBD1	TRBJ2-7	.	TRBV6-5	TGTGCCAGCAATTTTGGGACAGGGGGAACGTACGAGCAGTACTTC	CASNFGTGGTYEQYF
.	TRBJ2-3	.	TRBV4-3	TGCGCCAGCAGCCAAGATCTGGGTTCTAGCACAGATACGCAGTATTTT	CASSQDLGSSTDTQYF
.	TRBJ2-1	.	TRBV5-1	TGCGCCAGCAGCGGGACGGGACCCGATGAGCAGTTCTTC	CASSGTGPDEQFF
.	TRBJ1-4	.	TRBV15	TGTGCCACCAGCAGAGATTCCCCGGGGGCTGAAAAACTGTTTTTT	CATSRDSPGAEKLFF
.	TRBJ1-4	.	TRBV15	TGTGCCACCAGCAGAAGTGCAACTAATGAAAAACTGTTTTTT	CATSRSATNEKLFF
.	TRBJ2-7	.	TRBV20-1	TGCAGTGCGGTTAGTAGCAACGAGCAGTACTTC	CSAVSSNEQYF
TRBD1	TRBJ1-2	.	TRBV5-6	TGTGCCAGCAGCCCGGGACAGGGGTATGGCTACACCTTC	CASSPGQGYGYTF
.	TRBJ1-1	.	TRBV18	TGTGCCAGCTCACCACCCGGCGGATGGAACACTGAAGCTTTCTTT	CASSPPGGWNTEAFF
.	TRBJ1-1	few	TRBV19	TGTGCCAGTAGGGAGACAGGCTACAACACTGAAGCTTTCTTT	CASRETGYNTEAFF
.	TRBJ2-3	.	TRBV5-6	TGTGCCAGCAGCCCCCTCGGGGTCACAGATACGCAGTATTTT	CASSPLGVTDTQYF
TRBD2	TRBJ2-3	.	TRBV10-3	TGTGCCATCAGTGACCCGAGCGGGGGGGACACAGATACGCAGTATTTT	CAISDPSGGDTDTQYF
TRBD2	TRBJ2-5	few	TRBV10-3	TGTGCCATCAGTGAGTCGGCGGGACTAGACGCGATCGAGACCCAGTACTTC	CAISESAGLDAIETQYF
.	TRBJ2-2	.	TRBV9	TGTGCCAGCAGCAAGACCACAGGGTTACGCACCGGGGAGCTGTTTTTT	CASSKTTGLRTGELFF
.	TRBJ2-5	.	TRBV4-2	TGTGCCAGCAGCCAAGGCACAGTCCAAGAGACCCAGTACTTC	CASSQGTVQETQYF
.	TRBJ1-5	.	TRBV12-5	TGTGCTAGTGGTTTCAGGGGAAATCAGCCCCAGCATTTT	CASGFRGNQPQHF
.	TRBJ1-3	.	TRBV5-6	TGTGCCAGCAGCCCCGGGGCCGGAAGGGTAGATGGAAACACCATATATTTT	CASSPGAGRVDGNTIYF
.	TRBJ2-7	.	TRBV7-3	TGTGCCAGCAGCTTAAGCGCAGGGTACGAGCAGTACTTC	CASSLSAGYEQYF
.	TRBJ2-7	.	TRBV9	TGTGCCAGCAGCGTACAGATGGCGCCTTACGAGCAGTACTTC	CASSVQMAPYEQYF
TRBD1	TRBJ2-1	.	TRBV19	TGTGCCAGTAGTCTCGACAGGGGGCCTTACAATGAGCAGTTCTTC	CASSLDRGPYNEQFF
.	TRBJ2-7	.	TRBV12-3/TRBV12-4	TGTGCCAGCAGTACAGGGTGGGGCGAGCAGTACTTC	CASSTGWGEQYF
.	TRBJ1-6	.	TRBV30	TGTGCCTGGAGTGTAAGGGACGGGTCACCCCTCCACTTT	CAWSVRDGSPLHF
TRBD1	TRBJ1-2	.	TRBV7-9	TGTGCCAGCAGCATAATGACAGGGGACTATGGCTACACCTTC	CASSIMTGDYGYTF
.	TRBJ1-2	.	TRBV5-1	TGCGCCAGCAGCTTGGAATTAACCCCCTATGGCTACACCTTC	CASSLELTPYGYTF
.	TRBJ2-5	.	TRBV27	TGTGCCAGCATGGGAGGGGGCGCGAAAGAGACCCAGTACTTC	CASMGGGAKETQYF
TRBD1	TRBJ1-5	.	TRBV30	TGTGCCTGGACTACAGGGGGCAATCAGCCCCAGCATTTT	CAWTTGGNQPQHF
.	TRBJ2-7	.	TRBV7-9	TGTGCCAGCAGCACGACCTACGAGCAGTACTTC	CASSTTYEQYF
TRBD2	TRBJ2-5	.	TRBV4-2	TGTGCCAGCAGCCAGGAAGCAGCGGGGGTCCAGGAGACCCAGTACTTC	CASSQEAAGVQETQYF
TRBD2	TRBJ2-1	.	TRBV5-1	TGCGCCAGCAGCGCCTTAGCGGGGGGATACAATGAGCAGTTCTTC	CASSALAGGYNEQFF
.	TRBJ2-3	.	TRBV5-1	TGCGCCAGCAGCTTGGTAGCCCACAGCACAGATACGCAGTATTTT	CASSLVAHSTDTQYF
TRBD1	TRBJ1-2	few	TRBV18	TGTGCCAGCTCACCACCGGAGGACAGGGCTAACTATGGCTACACCTTC	CASSPPEDRANYGYTF
.	TRBJ1-6	.	TRBV7-8	TGTGCCAGCAGCCCCCCGGCCCCTCTCATCAATTCACCCCTCCACTTT	CASSPPAPLINSPLHF
.	TRBJ1-1	.	TRBV19	TGTGCCAGTAGCCGAGGGCCTTCTGGAACTTTCTTT	CASSRGPSGTFF
.	TRBJ1-2	.	TRBV2	TGTGCCAGCAGTGGAACAGGGAACTATGGCTACACCTTC	CASSGTGNYGYTF